These 5 T cell receptor beta chains came from one sample sequenced in a study of blood T cells in healthy people across ages (dated by TCRdb to about 2015). The receptor library was made with 5' RACE. Instrument on record: Illumina HiSeq 2500. A second PCR of about 6 to 12 cycles was performed with a sample-barcoded 5' primer and a J-beta primer mix. TCRdb trimmed public reads at Q25 via fastp, called clones via MiXCR and kept in-frame beta chains. Every CDR3 protein is listed once, alongside the most common genes and DNA of its rows. For this sample the table gives about 400,000 distinct CDR3 sequences, of which 45% to 65% were detected only once. The ten largest clones add up to over 40% of the sample. Sequenced: blood. Receptors originate from a man aged 60 to 75 in good health.

This clonotype was counted only a few times. The chain couples TRBV6-2 or TRBV6-3 to TRBJ1-5; 8 nucleotides line up with TRBD1. The CDR3 is 15 residues long. V lost 2 bases, J lost 2 bases, and 2 bases stayed unmatched. Per germline, CDR1 MNHEY and CDR2 SVGEGT. In DNA form, the CDR3 reads TGTGCCAGCAGTTACGGACAGGGAGGCAATCAGCCCCAGCATTTT. Translated: CASSYGQGGNQPQHF.

A few counts support this clonotype. The chain employs TRBV5-1 and TRBJ2-5, with D unresolved. CDR3 size: 16 residues. Germline lookup yields CDR1 SGHRS and CDR2 YFSETQ. Trimming took 3 bases from V and 1 from J, leaving 16 bases between them. The CDR3 sequence: CASSSSPPNVQETQYF. The CDR3 nucleotides read TGCGCCAGCAGCTCAAGCCCCCCAAACGTCCAAGAGACCCAGTACTTC. Complete variable domain (other parts from reference TRBV5-1 and TRBJ2-5): KAGVTQTPRYLIKTRGQQVTLSCSPISGHRSVSWYQQTPGQGLQFLFEYFSETQRNKGNFPGRFSGRQFSNSRSEMNVSTLELGDSALYLCASSSSPPNVQETQYFGPGTRLLVL.

The chain has TRBV7-2 and TRBJ2-1; 9 nucleotides match TRBD2. Looked up from germline, CDR1 is SGHTA and CDR2 is FQGNSA. V was clipped by 5 bases and J by 8 bases; unmatched bases: 7. The CDR3 consists of 14 residues. This chain's CDR3 is CASSPRRGGHEQFF. The CDR3 nucleotides are TGTGCCAGCAGCCCCAGGCGGGGGGGCCATGAGCAGTTCTTC.

J is TRBJ1-1 and V is TRBV4-1; 7 positions match TRBD1. The CDR3 covers 13 residues. Germline assignment: CDR1 MGHRA and CDR2 YSYEKL. Trimming took 4 bases from V and 5 from J; bases not matched to a gene: 4. The CDR3 is CASSLVRGTEAFF. The CDR3 DNA reads TGCGCCAGCAGCCTCGTCAGGGGGACTGAAGCTTTCTTT.

This clonotype has ten or more counts. This chain connects TRBV10-3 to TRBJ2-1; no reliable D call. This CDR3 is built from 11 residues. Between the trimmed V and J ends, which lost 3 bases and 5 bases, there was a span of 2 bases. Germline V gene lookup returns CDR1 ENHRY and CDR2 SYGVKD. CDR3 bases: TGTGCCATCAGTGAAAACAATGAGCAGTTCTTC. Its translation: CAISENNEQFF.